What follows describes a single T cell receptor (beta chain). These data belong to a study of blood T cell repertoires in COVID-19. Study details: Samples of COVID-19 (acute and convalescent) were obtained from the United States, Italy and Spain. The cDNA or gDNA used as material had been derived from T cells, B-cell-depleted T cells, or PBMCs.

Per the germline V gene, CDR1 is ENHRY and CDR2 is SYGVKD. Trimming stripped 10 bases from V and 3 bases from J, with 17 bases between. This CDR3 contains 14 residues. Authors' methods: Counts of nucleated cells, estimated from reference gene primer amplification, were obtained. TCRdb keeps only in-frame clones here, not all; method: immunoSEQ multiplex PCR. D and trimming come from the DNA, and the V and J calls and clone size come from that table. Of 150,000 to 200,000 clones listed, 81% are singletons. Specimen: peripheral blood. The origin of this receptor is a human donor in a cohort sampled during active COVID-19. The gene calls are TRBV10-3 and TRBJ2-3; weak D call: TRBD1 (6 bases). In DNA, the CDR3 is TGTGCCACCCCCGCCGCTACAGGGACAGATACGCAGTATTTT. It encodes CATPAATGTDTQYF.